These 10 T cell receptor beta chains came from one sample sequenced in a study of cytomegalovirus exposure and HLA in healthy donors. Vbeta (60) and Jbeta (13) primers were used in the PCR. Sequenced by immunoSEQ multiplex PCR; TCRdb stores in-frame clones only, minus some. The sample lists 150,000 to 200,000 clones, about 77% occurring once. Sequencing was carried out using PBMCs. All receptors derive from a man in his 60s in good health and CMV-seronegative.

The chain joins TRBV5-4 to TRBJ2-2, with 7 bases aligning to TRBD2. There are 16 residues in the CDR3. V was pared by 0 bases and J by 4 bases, with 6 bases of the junction left unmatched. CDR1 and CDR2 from the germline V gene are SGHNT and YYREEE (reference sequence). CDR3 sequence: CASSLGGGRGTGELFF. CDR3 nucleotide sequence: TGTGCCAGCAGCTTGGGCGGAGGGAGGGGCACCGGGGAGCTGTTTTTT.

This sequence joins TRBV7-9 and TRBJ1-2, with no clear D. The CDR3 length is 13 residues. Deletions cut 5 bases from V and 8 bases from J, with 15 bases between. Germline V gives CDR1 SEHNR, CDR2 FQNEAQ (reference sequence). CDR3 loop: CASSARELGGYTF. In nucleotides, the CDR3 is TGTGCCAGCAGCGCCCGGGAGTTGGGCGGCTACACCTTC.

This sequence joins TRBV7-9 and TRBJ2-5, with D perhaps TRBD2 (6 bases). Germline loops: CDR1 SEHNR, CDR2 FQNEAQ (reference sequence). The ends were cut back, 7 bases at V and 7 bases at J, with 16 bases in the middle. This CDR3 is 13 amino acids long. The DNA of the CDR3 is TGTGCCAGCACCGAGGCGGGGACTGGGACCCAGTACTTC. This translates into CASTEAGTGTQYF.

The rearrangement uses TRBV2 and TRBJ2-1, with D unresolved. Deletions cut 2 bases from V and 4 bases from J, with 12 bases between. Looked up from germline, CDR1 is SNHLY and CDR2 is FYNNEI. There are 15 residues in the CDR3. Here the CDR3 DNA reads TGTGCCAGCAGTGAAACGGGTGGTCTATACAATGAGCAGTTCTTC. Translating gives CASSETGGLYNEQFF.

This chain joins TRBV6-1 and TRBJ2-6; D remains ambiguous. Trimming shortened V by 2 bases and J by 3 bases, and 8 bases separated the two germline ends. Germline CDR1 MNHNS, CDR2 SASEGT. The CDR3 runs 15 residues. As DNA, the CDR3 is TGTGCCAGCAGTGAACCTCCGGGTGGGGCCAACGTCCTGACTTTC. As protein: CASSEPPGGANVLTF.

The chain carries TRBV5-6 and TRBJ2-2; 7 nucleotides align to TRBD2. Germline V gene sequence: CDR1 SGHDT, CDR2 YYEEEE. J gave up 7 bases and V 2 bases, and 11 bases lay outside the gene matches. This CDR3 is built from 16 residues. The CDR3 loop is CASSFPASGKNGELFF. As DNA, the CDR3 is TGTGCCAGCAGCTTCCCGGCTAGCGGAAAAAACGGGGAGCTGTTTTTT.

CDR3 loop: CASSSVSYEQYF. In nucleotides, the CDR3 is TGTGCCAGCAGCTCCGTCTCCTACGAGCAGTACTTC. The chain employs TRBV11-2 and TRBJ2-7; D unclear. In germline, CDR1 is SGHAT, CDR2 FQNNGV. The CDR3 has 12 amino acids. V was clipped by 4 bases and J by 0 bases, with 4 bases between them.

The rearrangement links TRBV7-2 to TRBJ2-7; 7 bases are a match to TRBD2. The end of the DNA aligns better with TRBJ2-1, so the J call may be wrong. Germline CDR1 and CDR2: SGHTA and FQGNSA. This CDR3 spans 19 amino acids. Written as DNA, the CDR3 is TGTGCCAGCAGCTTAGCGTGGGCTAGCGGCTCAAGCTCCTACAATGAGCAGTTCTTC. Amino acid sequence: CASSLAWASGSSSYNEQFF.

This clone has only a few counts. The rearrangement joins TRBV28 to TRBJ2-7; 7 nucleotides line up with TRBD1. The CDR3 is 13 amino acids. With V trimmed by 6 bases and J by 1 base, 3 bases remained unmatched. Germline CDR1 MDHEN, CDR2 SYDVKM. The CDR3 region is CASRSGQSYEQYF. The CDR3 bases are TGTGCCAGCAGGTCGGGACAGTCCTACGAGCAGTACTTC.

Worth noting for this clone: Other DNA variants within this sample encode the same CDR3. The CDR3 sequence is CASSLEGGGTDTQYF. Here the CDR3 DNA reads TGCGCCAGCAGCTTGGAAGGCGGGGGCACAGATACGCAGTATTTT. The chain joins TRBV5-1 to TRBJ2-3; D may be TRBD2 (6 bases). Trimming removed 0 bases from V and 1 base from J, with 9 bases in between. The CDR3 is made up of 15 amino acids. Germline CDR1 reads SGHRS; CDR2 reads YFSETQ.